The 30 T cell receptor beta chains listed next were all sequenced from one sample in a study of blood T cells in healthy people across ages. The use of a sample-barcoded 5' primer and a J-beta primer mix characterized a second PCR of 7 to 11 cycles. TCRdb reanalysed the 5' RACE reads using MiXCR and keeps one entry per CDR3 protein. Of about 1,800,000 distinct CDR3 sequences in the sample, 28% are singletons; the top ten hold 7.7%. The sample taken for sequencing was blood. Receptors originate from a woman in her 30s in good health.

A remark on this clonotype: A much larger clone sits a single nucleotide away, making a read error possible. The CDR3 nucleotides are TGTGCCAGCAGTTCTCAGACTAGCGGTAGCACAGATGCGCAGTATTTT. Amino acids: CASSSQTSGSTDAQYF. The chain joins TRBV12-3 or TRBV12-4 to TRBJ2-3, with 9 bases identical to TRBD2. This CDR3 region has 16 residues.

The sample holds a few counts of this clonotype. The rearrangement joins TRBV5-1 to TRBJ2-5, with D possibly being TRBD1 or TRBD2 (6 bases each). The CDR3 loop spans 15 amino acids. The germline CDR1 and CDR2 sequences are SGHRS and YFSETQ. Trimming cost V 0 bases and J 4 bases, with 13 bases left between them. CDR3 amino acids: CASSLVSQGGETQYF. The DNA for the CDR3 is TGCGCCAGCAGCTTGGTTTCACAGGGAGGAGAGACCCAGTACTTC.

V gene TRBV7-2 combines with J gene TRBJ2-3; D not certain. The CDR3 has 15 residues. V lost 5 bases and J lost 3, with 15 bases in between. Per germline, CDR1 SGHTA and CDR2 FQGNSA. The CDR3 loop is CASSLDSYPTDTQYF. The DNA for the CDR3 is TGTGCCAGCAGCCTAGATTCCTACCCAACAGATACGCAGTATTTT.

This chain uses TRBV7-9 with TRBJ2-7; no clear D. The CDR3 has 12 residues. V lost 8 bases to trimming and J lost 7 bases, with 15 bases between them. The germline CDR1 and CDR2 sequences are SEHNR and FQNEAQ (reference sequence). In nucleotides, the CDR3 is TGTGCCAGCGCACCAACGGCGCGTGAGCAGTACTTC. Residues: CASAPTAREQYF.

As regards this clonotype: One end of the junction does not line up with germline, which may come from a read error. This chain links TRBV2 with TRBJ1-2; 8 nucleotides align to TRBD1. Per the germline V gene, CDR1 is SNHLY and CDR2 is FYNNEI. The CDR3 length is 12 residues. CDR3 in amino acids: CTSQGAGYGYTF. CDR3 DNA: TGTACCAGTCAGGGGGCAGGCTATGGCTACACCTTC.

V gene TRBV10-3 combines with J gene TRBJ2-7, with TRBD1 matching 9 bases. J lost 1 base, V lost 3 bases, and 4 bases had no gene match. The length of the CDR3 is 15 residues. Germline assignment: CDR1 ENHRY and CDR2 SYGVKD. This CDR3 is CAISDSGQGSYEQYF. CDR3 sequence (DNA): TGTGCCATCAGTGACTCGGGACAGGGATCCTACGAGCAGTACTTC.

Many counts were recorded for this clonotype. The chain links TRBV9 to TRBJ2-1; D unclear. This CDR3 contains 15 residues. The V end was cut by 4 bases, the J end by 4 bases, with 15 bases between. Germline CDR1 SGDLS, CDR2 YYNGEE. CDR3 bases: TGTGCCAGCAGCCCCCCTGTGGGGATTTACAATGAGCAGTTCTTC. This encodes CASSPPVGIYNEQFF.

This clonotype was seen repeatedly, ten times or more. The chain joins TRBV6-1 to TRBJ1-4; D unclear. The CDR3 loop spans 13 amino acids. Deletions cut 5 bases from V and 8 bases from J, with 12 bases between. The V gene's germline CDR1 is MNHNS and CDR2 SASEGT. The DNA for the CDR3 is TGTGCCAGCAGTCAAGAGGCAAGGGAAAAACTGTTTTTT. Translating gives CASSQEAREKLFF.

This rearrangement joins TRBV7-9 to TRBJ2-7; TRBD2 is a possible D gene (5 bases). The CDR3 has 17 amino acids. Germline lookup yields CDR1 SEHNR and CDR2 FQNEAQ (reference sequence). Trimming cost V 2 bases and J 0 bases, with 17 bases left between them. The CDR3 protein is CASSLLLGRRPSYEQYF. The CDR3, as DNA: TGTGCCAGCAGCTTACTTCTAGGGCGGAGGCCCTCCTACGAGCAGTACTTC.

CDR3 DNA sequence: TGTGCCAGCCGGGGAGGAGGGATTGCCACCGGGGAGCTGTTTTTT. Protein sequence: CASRGGGIATGELFF. The chain uses TRBV7-6 and TRBJ2-2; TRBD2 is a possible D gene (6 bases). The V end lost 8 bases, the J end lost 4 bases, and 17 bases lay between the germline ends. CDR1 is SGHVS and CDR2 is FNYEAQ in the germline V gene. The CDR3 spans 15 residues.

This clonotype came up a few times. The J gene is TRBJ2-3, the V gene TRBV7-3, with TRBD1 as a possible D gene (6 bases). Germline V gene sequence: CDR1 SGHTA, CDR2 FQGTGA. The CDR3 is 14 residues long. V gave up 8 bases and J gave up 0 bases, with 12 bases separating them. CDR3 bases: TGTGCCAGCTCTGCACAGGGAAGCACAGATACGCAGTATTTT. Translating gives CASSAQGSTDTQYF.

Notes on this clonotype: This sequence may be a read error, since a much larger clone differs from it by one base. This sequence joins TRBV15 and TRBJ2-3; possibly TRBD2 for D (6 bases). Per germline, CDR1 LNHNV and CDR2 YYDKDF (reference sequence). The CDR3 runs 14 residues. Trimming left V 5 bases short and J 4 bases short, with 13 bases between. The CDR3 DNA is TGTGCCACCAGCGGGGCTGGGGAGGCAGATACGCAGTATTTT. Protein sequence: CATSGAGEADTQYF.

The V and J genes are TRBV12-3 or TRBV12-4 and TRBJ2-3; a weak D match, TRBD1 (5 bases). The CDR3 loop spans 15 amino acids. V dropped 1 base and J dropped 0 bases, with 8 bases sitting between them. In nucleotides, the CDR3 is TGTGCCAGCAGTTTAGAGGGGATAAGCACAGATACGCAGTATTTT. Its translation: CASSLEGISTDTQYF.

The DNA for the CDR3 is TGCAGTGCTAGAGATCGGCTAGCGGGGATCCACAATGAGCAGTTCTTC. Encoded protein: CSARDRLAGIHNEQFF. The chain uses TRBV20-1 and TRBJ2-1; 9 nucleotides align to TRBD2. Germline V CDR1 and CDR2: DFQATT, SNEGSKA (reference sequence). The CDR3 has 16 residues. With 0 bases clipped from V and 5 bases from J, the junction kept 8 bases outside the gene matches.

This clonotype was seen a handful of times. The J gene is TRBJ2-2, the V gene TRBV20-1; maybe TRBD2 (7 bases). With 6 bases removed from V and 5 bases from J, the gap between germline ends came to 19 bases. From germline, CDR1 is DFQATT and CDR2 SNEGSKA (reference sequence). This CDR3 comprises 15 residues. The CDR3, as DNA: TGCAGTGCCCGCCCCGGGGGGCACGGAACCGGGGAGCTGTTTTTT. Translating gives CSARPGGHGTGELFF.

V is TRBV7-3 and J is TRBJ2-1, with 10 bases matching TRBD2. CDR1 and CDR2 from the germline V gene are SGHTA and FQGTGA. V shed 3 bases, J shed 13 bases, and the junction held 12 bases outside the gene matches. The CDR3 is 15 residues long. CDR3 in amino acids: CASSFSGGAGETQFF. As DNA, the CDR3 is TGTGCCAGCAGCTTCAGCGGGGGGGCCGGGGAGACCCAGTTCTTC.

This clonotype was detected ten times or more. The chain links TRBV15 to TRBJ2-7, with D unresolved. From germline, CDR1 is LNHNV and CDR2 YYDKDF (reference sequence). V was clipped by 3 bases and J by 7 bases, with 13 bases between them. CDR3 length: 13 amino acids. The CDR3 nucleotides read TGTGCCACCAGCAGGTACGTAAAGGAGGAGCAGTACTTC. Translation gives CATSRYVKEEQYF.

The chain combines TRBV20-1 with TRBJ2-7; D gene ambiguous. The ends were cut back, 1 base at V and 3 bases at J, with 4 bases in the middle. The germline CDR1 and CDR2 sequences are DFQATT and SNEGSKA (reference sequence). This CDR3 is built from 11 residues. The CDR3 region is CSARVYYEQYF. The CDR3 nucleotides are TGCAGTGCTAGAGTATACTACGAGCAGTACTTC.

This clonotype has just a few counts. The chain couples TRBV12-5 to TRBJ2-5, with D perhaps matching TRBD2 (5 bases). This CDR3 is built from 14 residues. Trimming removed 3 bases from V and 5 bases from J, with 13 bases in between. Looked up from germline, CDR1 is LGHNT and CDR2 is FRNRAP. The CDR3 bases are TGTGCTAGTGGTTTATCCGGGGTTTGGGAGACCCAGTACTTC. Translated, it gives CASGLSGVWETQYF.

The chain links TRBV27 to TRBJ2-1, with 11 bases fitting TRBD1. The CDR3 sequence is 14 residues long. The V and J ends lost 5 bases and 9 bases, in that order; junction bases with no gene match: 6. Germline V lookup: CDR1 MNHEY, CDR2 SMNVEV (reference sequence). In DNA, the CDR3 is TGTGCCAGCAGTAAAGGACAGGGGGCGGTTGAGCAGTTCTTC. Its translation is CASSKGQGAVEQFF.

This clonotype was seen more than once but under ten times. The genes are TRBV6-5 and TRBJ2-7; TRBD2 matches 14 bases. The germline CDR1 and CDR2 sequences are MNHEY and SVGAGI. V lost 2 bases to trimming and J lost 7 bases; unmatched junction nucleotides: 7. The length of the CDR3 is 16 residues. This CDR3 is CASSYGGTSGGREQYF. The CDR3 nucleotides read TGTGCCAGCAGTTACGGGGGGACTAGCGGGGGTAGAGAGCAGTACTTC.

This chain connects TRBV2 to TRBJ1-1; TRBD1 aligns across 7 bases. Germline V gene lookup returns CDR1 SNHLY and CDR2 FYNNEI. The junction had 6 bases not matched to a gene; V was cut back by 3 bases and J by 5 bases. The CDR3 is made up of 14 amino acids. In DNA form, the CDR3 reads TGTGCCAGCAGTGACCAGGGGGGTTTGACTGAAGCTTTCTTT. Protein product: CASSDQGGLTEAFF.

This clonotype was picked up one time. It may be a read error: a sequence one base away is much more abundant. CDR3 sequence: CASSESGGGRQQYF. DNA for the CDR3: TGCGCCAGCAGTGAGTCCGGCGGGGGCCGTCAGCAGTACTTC. V usage is TRBV10-2 and J usage is TRBJ2-4; the D gene is possibly TRBD2 (7 bases). This CDR3 is built from 14 residues. Germline V gene sequence: CDR1 WSHSY, CDR2 SAAADI. Trimming stripped 0 bases from V and 13 bases from J, with 16 bases between.

The sample holds a few counts of this clonotype. This rearrangement joins TRBV4-3 to TRBJ2-1; D unresolved. The CDR3 length is 17 residues. Between the trimmed V and J ends, which lost 0 bases and 0 bases, there was a span of 12 bases. The germline V gene has CDR1 LGHNA and CDR2 YSLEER. As DNA, the CDR3 is TGCGCCAGCAGCCAAGATAAACTCTCTAGCTCCTACAATGAGCAGTTCTTC. It translates to CASSQDKLSSSYNEQFF.

The chain couples TRBV19 to TRBJ2-6; 8 bases map to TRBD1. The CDR3 length is 18 residues. Germline trimming cut 2 bases from V and 0 bases from J; bases unmatched to any gene: 6. Per the germline V gene, CDR1 is LNHDA and CDR2 is SQIVND (reference sequence). The CDR3 spells CASSIIGTGYSGANVLTF. CDR3 nucleotide sequence: TGTGCCAGTAGTATAATCGGGACAGGTTACTCTGGGGCCAACGTCCTGACTTTC.

The chain couples TRBV10-3 to TRBJ1-2; 7 nucleotides align to TRBD1. Germline loops: CDR1 ENHRY, CDR2 SYGVKD. The ends lost 7 bases at V and 5 bases at J; junction bases unmatched: 4. The CDR3 runs to 12 residues. Here the CDR3 DNA reads TGTGCCATCATGGCAGGGGGGTATGGCTACACCTTC. It translates to CAIMAGGYGYTF.

The chain couples TRBV29-1 to TRBJ2-3; no clear D. This CDR3 has 14 amino acids. Germline assignment: CDR1 SQVTM and CDR2 ANQGSEA. V was clipped by 4 bases and J by 4 bases, with 15 bases between them. Here the CDR3 reads CSVAKISGADTQYF. DNA of the CDR3: TGCAGCGTTGCAAAGATATCCGGAGCAGATACGCAGTATTTT.

This clonotype has just a few counts. This chain links TRBV9 with TRBJ2-7, with 7 bases identical to TRBD2. The germline V gene encodes CDR1 SGDLS and CDR2 YYNGEE. V trimming: 3 bases; J trimming: 3 bases; junction bases outside the gene matches: 3. The CDR3 consists of 13 residues. The CDR3 nucleotides are TGTGCCAGCAGCGCCGGGACTAACTACGAGCAGTACTTC. Translated, it gives CASSAGTNYEQYF.

As for this clonotype: Compared with germline, one end of the junction differs, possibly owing to a read error. V is TRBV5-6 and J is TRBJ2-3, with no clear D. Germline V gene lookup returns CDR1 SGHDT and CDR2 YYEEEE. The length of the CDR3 is 14 residues. This CDR3 is CASSLGNSKDTQYF. The CDR3 DNA reads as TGTGCCAGCAGCTTGGGGAACAGCAAAGATACGCAGTATTTT.

V gene TRBV27 combines with J gene TRBJ1-1; 9 bases fit TRBD1. Germline V gene sequence: CDR1 MNHEY, CDR2 SMNVEV (reference sequence). V lost 1 base to trimming and J lost 5 bases; unmatched junction nucleotides: 2. The CDR3 is made up of 14 amino acids. The CDR3 loop is CASSLFGQGTEAFF. The CDR3 DNA sequence: TGTGCCAGCAGTTTATTCGGACAGGGGACTGAAGCTTTCTTT.